This T cell receptor (beta chain) appears in the sequencing data of a study of T cells in Graves' hyperthyroidism and ophthalmopathy. Study information: Once the initial diagnosis was made, peripheral blood was obtained before any treatment.

The sample holds many counts of this clonotype. Antigen unknown. Absence of ophthalmopathy progression within 18 months defined stable Graves' hyperthyroidism. Newly diagnosed hyperthyroidism patients aged 18 to 65 years had disease lasting under 2 months. Overall study findings and caveats: Expanded thyroid clonotypes (above 0.001) were mostly also found in blood.

Trimming cost V 2 bases and J 2 bases, with 7 bases left between them. The CDR3 spans 13 residues. Germline V CDR1 and CDR2: SGHVS, FNYEAQ. RNA transcripts were the template for amplifying TCR beta CDR3 regions. HTBI primers drove first-round RT-PCR of the TCR CDR3. TCRdb ran MiXCR on the multiplex PCR reads and lists one entry per CDR3 protein. This table has 75,000 to 100,000 distinct CDR3 sequences, around 50% appearing once. This sequence originates from a woman aged 40 to 50 with Graves' hyperthyroidism. The chain carries TRBV7-6 and TRBJ2-7; D call uncertain. The specimen sequenced was blood. The CDR3 sequence: CASSLTVTYEQYF. Here the CDR3 DNA reads TGTGCCAGCAGCTTAACTGTAACCTACGAGCAGTACTTC.